One T cell receptor beta chain is described in this entry. Recruitment covered 20 to 25 US areas and drew participants whose ages spanned roughly 18 to 90 years. Per the original data handling: Reference gene primer amplification gave nucleated cell count estimates. Assay: immunoSEQ multiplex PCR; the TCRdb copy retains only in-frame clones and omits some. D and trimming were read from the DNA, whereas the V and J calls and clone size are those reported in that table. The sample consists of over 110,000 clones, nearly 85% of them appearing once. This record belongs to a study of blood T cell repertoires in COVID-19. On the study more broadly: Each recovered donor of Cohort 3 presented with two negative PCRs, clearance, or symptom resolution. Donors in the United States, Italy and Spain gave samples during acute or convalescent COVID-19.

Looked up from germline, CDR1 is MNHNS and CDR2 is SASEGT. The CDR3 sequence is 13 residues long. Trimming left V 2 bases short and J 6 bases short, with 11 bases between. The sequenced sample consisted of PBMCs or T cells enriched from blood (not recorded which). This sequence originates from a man over 45 in a cohort exposed to, infected with or recovered from COVID-19 (not recorded which). The chain carries TRBV6-1 and TRBJ2-7, with D tentatively TRBD1 (5 bases). The CDR3, as DNA: TGTGCCAGCAGTGAATTCAGGGTCGGCGAGCAGTACTTC. Translated, it gives CASSEFRVGEQYF.